This TCR beta chain was recovered during a study of cytomegalovirus exposure and HLA in healthy donors. Study summary: In an earlier analysis, around 100 million unique TCR beta sequences were found from some 180 million T cells. Findings of the study overall: Cytomegalovirus status was reportedly diagnosed by the classifier with high sensitivity and specificity.

With respect to this clone: Its antigen is unknown.

PCR amplification relied on 60 Vbeta primers (plus 13 Jbeta primers). Assay used: immunoSEQ multiplex PCR; TCRdb lists only in-frame clones, some missing. This sample has tens of thousands of clones, with 90% found just once. The specimen was PBMCs. This receptor was taken from a woman between 18 and 29 years old in good health and CMV-seronegative.

CDR3 bases: TGCGCCAGCAGCCAAAGACAGGGGGCGGGCACTGAAGCTTTCTTT. Translated: CASSQRQGAGTEAFF. This chain joins TRBV5-1 and TRBJ1-1; TRBD1 matches at 10 bases. The CDR3 covers 15 residues. The junction had 7 bases not matched to a gene; V was cut back by 4 bases and J by 4 bases. Germline V gives CDR1 SGHRS, CDR2 YFSETQ.